This T cell receptor (beta chain) emerged from a study of PD-L1 blockade in urothelial cancer. Study at large: Prior regimens of chemotherapy numbered 0 to 3 per patient. Analyzed time points were 3 weeks (second dose) and 6 weeks after therapy began.

Profiling relied on immunoSEQ multiplex PCR, and the TCRdb table lists in-frame clones only, not all of them. The table includes around 30,000 clones, more than 65% detected once. Per-patient samples, pretreatment and on-treatment, numbered 1 to 8. Germline assignment: CDR1 SGHVS and CDR2 FQNEAQ. V dropped 7 bases and J dropped 2 bases, with 18 bases sitting between them. The CDR3 extends over 16 amino acids. This receptor was taken from a man aged 55 to 70 with urothelial cancer. Sequencing used PBMCs, obtained around atezolizumab (anti-PD-L1) treatment. This chain connects TRBV7-8 to TRBJ1-3; D ambiguous. The CDR3 bases are TGTGCCAGCAAAGTGGGAGGCTTAACTCCTGGAAACACCATATATTTT. Amino acids: CASKVGGLTPGNTIYF.